This record concerns one T cell receptor beta chain sequence. What it recognizes is unknown. The sample belongs to a study of beta chain features in type 1 diabetes. Overall study findings and caveats: There were fewer insertions and more deletions at the VDJ junctions of type 1 diabetes patients. Moderately but significantly shorter TCRB CDR3s were found in Type 1 diabetes patients in all four CD4+ subsets.

cDNA synthesis used the whole RNA isolate, giving expressed TCRB sequences. TCRdb's table, derived via immunoSEQ multiplex PCR, lists solely in-frame clones and lacks some. This table has about 700,000 clones, 13% appearing once. Germline lookup yields CDR1 SNHLY and CDR2 FYNNEI. The CDR3 totals 15 residues. Trimming stripped 2 bases from V and 4 bases from J, with 14 bases between. The sequence derives from a man aged 18 to 29 with type 1 diabetes. Material: naive CD4+ T cells from blood. The V call is TRBV2, the J call TRBJ1-2, with D unresolved. The CDR3 region has the DNA TGTGCCAGCAGTGAACCGGTCAGAAGCGCCTATGGCTACACCTTC. It is translated as CASSEPVRSAYGYTF.